The T cell receptor beta chain described here comes from a study of blood T cell repertoires in COVID-19. Study overall: Researchers got acute and convalescent COVID-19 samples from the United States, Italy and Spain.

In the original analysis: Nucleated cell number was recorded as an estimate derived from reference gene primer amplification. Some clones are missing from TCRdb's copy, which holds only in-frame ones; the method was immunoSEQ multiplex PCR. From that table come the V and J calls and clone size; the DNA was used to work out D and trimming. The sample contains a few hundred thousand clones, roughly 90% of which appear only once. CDR1 is SGHRS and CDR2 is YFSETQ in the germline V gene. The length of the CDR3 is 14 residues. Deletions cut 6 bases from V and 5 bases from J, with 17 bases between. This sequence was found in an older woman who had recovered from COVID-19. This sequence joins TRBV5-1 and TRBJ2-5, with a weak D call TRBD2 (5 bases). Sequenced: PBMCs or T cells enriched from blood (not recorded which). CDR3 sequence (DNA): TGCGCCAGCAAACGCGGGCAGCCCAGGGAGACCCAGTACTTC. This encodes CASKRGQPRETQYF. The full variable domain, in which reference TRBV5-1 and TRBJ2-5 provide the parts outside the CDR3, is KAGVTQTPRYLIKTRGQQVTLSCSPISGHRSVSWYQQTPGQGLQFLFEYFSETQRNKGNFPGRFSGRQFSNSRSEMNVSTLELGDSALYLCASKRGQPRETQYFGPGTRLLVL.